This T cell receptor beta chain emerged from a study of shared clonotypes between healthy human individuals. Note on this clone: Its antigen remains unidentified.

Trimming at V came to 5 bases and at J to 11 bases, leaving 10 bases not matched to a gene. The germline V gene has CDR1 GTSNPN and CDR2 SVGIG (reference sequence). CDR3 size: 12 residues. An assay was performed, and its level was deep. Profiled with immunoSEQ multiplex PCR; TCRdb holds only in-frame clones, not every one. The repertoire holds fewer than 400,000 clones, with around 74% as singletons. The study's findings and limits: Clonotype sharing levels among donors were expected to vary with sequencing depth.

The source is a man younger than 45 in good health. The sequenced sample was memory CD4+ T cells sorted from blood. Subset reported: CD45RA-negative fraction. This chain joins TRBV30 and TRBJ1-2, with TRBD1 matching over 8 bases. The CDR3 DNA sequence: TGTGCCTGGGACTTCAGGGGGCAGGGGTACACCTTC. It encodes CAWDFRGQGYTF.